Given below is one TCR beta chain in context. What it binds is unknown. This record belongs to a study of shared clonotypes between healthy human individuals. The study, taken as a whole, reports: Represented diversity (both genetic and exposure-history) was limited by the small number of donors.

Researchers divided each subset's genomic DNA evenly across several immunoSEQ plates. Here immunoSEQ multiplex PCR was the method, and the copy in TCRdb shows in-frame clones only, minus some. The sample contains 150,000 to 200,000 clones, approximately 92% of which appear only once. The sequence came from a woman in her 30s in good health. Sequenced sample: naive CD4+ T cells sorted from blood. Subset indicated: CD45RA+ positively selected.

The CDR3 bases are TGTGCCAGCAGCCAAGATCTGAGTGGAGGGCACTCCTACGAGCAGTACTTC. It encodes CASSQDLSGGHSYEQYF. V is TRBV4-2 and J is TRBJ2-7, with D possibly matching TRBD2 (6 bases). V was pared by 0 bases and J by 0 bases, with 15 bases between. Germline V CDR1 and CDR2: LGHNA, YNFKEQ. CDR3 size: 17 residues.